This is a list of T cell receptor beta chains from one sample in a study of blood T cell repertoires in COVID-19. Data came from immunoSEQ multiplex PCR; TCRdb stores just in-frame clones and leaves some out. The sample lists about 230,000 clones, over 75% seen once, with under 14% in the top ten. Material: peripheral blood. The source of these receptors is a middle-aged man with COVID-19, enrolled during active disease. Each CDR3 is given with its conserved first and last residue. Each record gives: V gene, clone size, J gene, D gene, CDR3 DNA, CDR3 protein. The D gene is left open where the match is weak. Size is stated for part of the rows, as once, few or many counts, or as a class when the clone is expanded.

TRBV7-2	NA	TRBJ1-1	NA	TGTGCCAGCAGCTTAGTTCGGGGATCCACTGAAGCTTTCTTT	CASSLVRGSTEAFF
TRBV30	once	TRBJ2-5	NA	TGTGCCTGGAGCTACAGCCAAGAGACCCAGTACTTC	CAWSYSQETQYF
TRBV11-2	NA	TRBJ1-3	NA	TGTGCCAGCAGCTTAGATACAAGTTCTGGAAACACCATATATTTT	CASSLDTSSGNTIYF
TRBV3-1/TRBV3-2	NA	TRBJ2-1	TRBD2	TGTGCCAGCAGCAAAAGACTCCTAGCGGAAGATTACAATGAGCAGTTCTTC	CASSKRLLAEDYNEQFF
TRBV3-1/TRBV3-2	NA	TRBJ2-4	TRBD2	TGTGCCAGCAGCCAACCTAGCGGCGTAGCCAAAAACATTCAGTACTTC	CASSQPSGVAKNIQYF
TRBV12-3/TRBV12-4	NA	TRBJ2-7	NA	TGTGCCAGCAGTTTACGCCAGGTTTACGAGCAGTACTTC	CASSLRQVYEQYF
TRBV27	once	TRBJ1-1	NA	TGTGCCAGCAGGACGGGGGGGCAGCGTACTGAAGCTTTCTTT	CASRTGGQRTEAFF
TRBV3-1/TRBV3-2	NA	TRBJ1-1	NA	TGTGCCAGCAGCCAAGCGAAACAGATGAACACTGAAGCTTTCTTT	CASSQAKQMNTEAFF
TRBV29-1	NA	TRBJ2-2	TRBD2	TGCAGCGTTGGACTAGCGCGATCGAACACCGGGGAGCTGTTTTTT	CSVGLARSNTGELFF
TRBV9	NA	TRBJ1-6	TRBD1	TGTGCCAGCAGCGTAGGCAACTCGGGACAGGCTAATTCACCCCTCCACTTT	CASSVGNSGQANSPLHF